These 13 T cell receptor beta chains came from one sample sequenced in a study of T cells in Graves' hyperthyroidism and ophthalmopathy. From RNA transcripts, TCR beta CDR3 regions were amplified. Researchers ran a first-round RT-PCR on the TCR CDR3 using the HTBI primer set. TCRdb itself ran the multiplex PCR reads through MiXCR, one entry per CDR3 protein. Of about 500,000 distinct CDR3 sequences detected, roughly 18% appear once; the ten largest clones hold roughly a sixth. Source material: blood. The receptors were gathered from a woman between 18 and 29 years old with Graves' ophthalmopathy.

Written as DNA, the CDR3 is TGTGCCAGCAGCATCAGGGGGCCTGGGGCCAACGTCCTGACTTTC. Translating gives CASSIRGPGANVLTF. The V call is TRBV7-3, the J call TRBJ2-6; 8 bases fit TRBD1. CDR3 length equals 15 residues. The V and J ends lost 5 bases and 2 bases, in that order; junction bases with no gene match: 2. The germline gives CDR1 SGHTA, CDR2 FQGTGA.

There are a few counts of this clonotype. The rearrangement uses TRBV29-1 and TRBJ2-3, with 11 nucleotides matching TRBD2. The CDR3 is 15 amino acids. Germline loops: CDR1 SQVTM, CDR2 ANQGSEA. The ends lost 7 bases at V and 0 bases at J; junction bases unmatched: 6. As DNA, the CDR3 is TGCAGCGCCCTTCGGACTAGCGGGAGCACAGATACGCAGTATTTT. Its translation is CSALRTSGSTDTQYF.

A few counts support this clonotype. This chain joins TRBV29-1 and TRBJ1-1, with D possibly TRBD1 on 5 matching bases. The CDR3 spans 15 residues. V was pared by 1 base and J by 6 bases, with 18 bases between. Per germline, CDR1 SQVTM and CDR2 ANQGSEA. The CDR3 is CSVEGGWGRAAEAFF. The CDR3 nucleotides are TGCAGCGTTGAAGGGGGCTGGGGAAGGGCCGCTGAAGCTTTCTTT.

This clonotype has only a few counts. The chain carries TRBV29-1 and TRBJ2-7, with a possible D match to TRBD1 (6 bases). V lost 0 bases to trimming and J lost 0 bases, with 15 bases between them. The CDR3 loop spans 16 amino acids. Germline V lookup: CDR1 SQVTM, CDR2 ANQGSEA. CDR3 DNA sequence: TGCAGCGTTGAAGAACCCCTCACAGGGATCTCCTACGAGCAGTACTTC. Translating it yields CSVEEPLTGISYEQYF.

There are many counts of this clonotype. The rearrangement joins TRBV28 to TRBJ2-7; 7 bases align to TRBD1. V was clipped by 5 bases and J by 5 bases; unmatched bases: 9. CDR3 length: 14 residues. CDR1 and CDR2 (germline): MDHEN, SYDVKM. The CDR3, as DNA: TGTGCCAGCAGTCATAGAGACAGGGTCCACGAGCAGTACTTC. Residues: CASSHRDRVHEQYF.

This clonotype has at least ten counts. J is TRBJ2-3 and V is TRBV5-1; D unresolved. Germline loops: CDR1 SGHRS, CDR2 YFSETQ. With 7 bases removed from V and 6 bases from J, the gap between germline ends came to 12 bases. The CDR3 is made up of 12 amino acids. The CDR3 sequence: CASAKTRDTQYF. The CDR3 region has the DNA TGCGCCAGCGCAAAGACCAGGGATACGCAGTATTTT.

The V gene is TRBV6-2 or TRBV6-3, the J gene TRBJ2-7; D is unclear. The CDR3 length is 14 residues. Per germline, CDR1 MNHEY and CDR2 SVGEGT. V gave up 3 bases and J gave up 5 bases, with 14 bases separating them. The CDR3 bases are TGTGCCAGCAGTTATGGGTTAACGGCCCACGAGCAGTACTTC. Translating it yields CASSYGLTAHEQYF.

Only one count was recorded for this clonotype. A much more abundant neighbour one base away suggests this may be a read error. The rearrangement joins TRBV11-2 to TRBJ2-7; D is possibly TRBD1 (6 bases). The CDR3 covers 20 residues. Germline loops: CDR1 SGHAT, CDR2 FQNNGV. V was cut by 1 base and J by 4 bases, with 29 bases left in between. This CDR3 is CASSLAPGHVLPGQEYEQYF. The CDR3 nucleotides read TGTGCCAGCAGCTTAGCCCCGGGACACGTCCTTCCGGGCCAGGAGTACGAGCAGTACTTC. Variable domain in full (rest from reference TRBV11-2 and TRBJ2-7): EAGVAQSPRYKIIEKRQSVAFWCNPISGHATLYWYQQILGQGPKLLIQFQNNGVVDDSQLPKDRFSAERLKGVDSTLKIQPAKLEDSAVYLCASSLAPGHVLPGQEYEQYFGPGTRLTVT.

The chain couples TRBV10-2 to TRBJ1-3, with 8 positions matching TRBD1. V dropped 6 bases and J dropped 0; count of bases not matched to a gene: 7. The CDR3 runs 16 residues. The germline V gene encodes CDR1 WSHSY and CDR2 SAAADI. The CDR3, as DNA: TGCGCCAGCAGAGACAGGGGCCGGAGCTCTGGAAACACCATATATTTT. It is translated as CASRDRGRSSGNTIYF.

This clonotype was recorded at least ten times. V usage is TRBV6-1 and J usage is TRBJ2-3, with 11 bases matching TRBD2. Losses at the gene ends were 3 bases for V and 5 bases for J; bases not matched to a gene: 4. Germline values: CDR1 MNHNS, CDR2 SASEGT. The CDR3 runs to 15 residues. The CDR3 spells CASSEGTSGGDTQYF. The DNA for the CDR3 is TGTGCCAGCAGTGAGGGGACTAGCGGTGGAGATACGCAGTATTTT.

The CDR3 is CASSPPGSALYTGELFF. The CDR3 DNA reads as TGTGCCAGCAGCCCCCCTGGGAGTGCCTTGTACACCGGGGAGCTGTTTTTT. The rearrangement joins TRBV7-2 to TRBJ2-2; D may be TRBD2 (5 bases). Germline assignment: CDR1 SGHTA and CDR2 FQGNSA. The CDR3 spans 17 residues. Trimming removed 5 bases at V and 3 bases at J, with 19 bases between.

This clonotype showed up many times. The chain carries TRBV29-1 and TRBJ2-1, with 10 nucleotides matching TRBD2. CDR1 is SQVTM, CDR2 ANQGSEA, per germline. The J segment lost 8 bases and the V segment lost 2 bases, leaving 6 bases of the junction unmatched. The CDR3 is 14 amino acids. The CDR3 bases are TGCAGCGTTGAAACTAGCGGGAATCGCTATGAGCAGTTCTTC. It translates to CSVETSGNRYEQFF.

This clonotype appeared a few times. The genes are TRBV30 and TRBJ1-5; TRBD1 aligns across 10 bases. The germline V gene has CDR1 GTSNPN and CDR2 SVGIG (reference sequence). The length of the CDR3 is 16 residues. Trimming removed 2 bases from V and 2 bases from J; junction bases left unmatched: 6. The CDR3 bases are TGTGCCTGGAGTCCGGGACAGGGGTTCGGCAATCAGCCCCAGCATTTT. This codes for CAWSPGQGFGNQPQHF.